The following is a TCR beta chain sequence with its context. As yet, its antigen is unknown. The data originate from a study of T cells in Graves' hyperthyroidism and ophthalmopathy. Hyperthyroidism of Graves' type that showed no ophthalmopathy progression within 18 months was stable. Amplification targeted TCR beta CDR3 regions from RNA transcripts. Initially, a first-round RT-PCR of the TCR CDR3 employed the HTBI primer set. One entry per CDR3 protein, called by TCRdb with MiXCR from the multiplex PCR reads. This table has some 360,000 distinct CDR3 sequences, approximately 14% appearing once. V lost 2 bases and J lost 2, with 13 bases in between. Germline assignment: CDR1 MDHEN and CDR2 SYDVKM. The length of the CDR3 is 16 residues. Findings and caveats of the study: Ophthalmopathy, which appeared later, was predicted by the model a median about 6.8 months before onset.

The chain recombines TRBV28 with TRBJ1-5; D perhaps matches TRBD1 (6 bases). The specimen sequenced was blood. The receptor was isolated from a woman aged 55-69 years with Graves' hyperthyroidism. This CDR3 reads CASSLGRGRGNQPQHF. The CDR3 region has the DNA TGTGCCAGCAGTTTAGGGAGGGGGAGAGGCAATCAGCCCCAGCATTTT.